The clone carrying this TCR beta chain was seen repeatedly, ten times or more. The sample comes from a study of blood T cell repertoires in COVID-19. Study summary: COVID-19 samples, acute and convalescent, were from the United States, Italy and Spain.

As handled by the study authors: The authors estimated nucleated cell counts from reference gene primer amplification. Some clones are missing from TCRdb's copy, which holds only in-frame ones; the method was immunoSEQ multiplex PCR. V, J and clone size are taken as reported in that table, and D and trimming were inferred from the DNA itself. The sample records about 400,000 clones, about 88% being singletons. With 0 bases removed from V and 4 bases from J, the gap between germline ends came to 15 bases. Germline V gene lookup returns CDR1 LGHDT and CDR2 YNNKEL (reference sequence). The CDR3 extends over 16 amino acids.

This clonotype originated in a human donor in a cohort sampled during active COVID-19. This sequence joins TRBV3-1 (or the pseudogene TRBV3-2) and TRBJ1-2; the D gene is possibly TRBD1 (6 bases). The source material was peripheral blood. In DNA form, the CDR3 reads TGTGCCAGCAGCCAAGATATGGCCTCAGGGGTCTATGGCTACACCTTC. This gives the protein CASSQDMASGVYGYTF.